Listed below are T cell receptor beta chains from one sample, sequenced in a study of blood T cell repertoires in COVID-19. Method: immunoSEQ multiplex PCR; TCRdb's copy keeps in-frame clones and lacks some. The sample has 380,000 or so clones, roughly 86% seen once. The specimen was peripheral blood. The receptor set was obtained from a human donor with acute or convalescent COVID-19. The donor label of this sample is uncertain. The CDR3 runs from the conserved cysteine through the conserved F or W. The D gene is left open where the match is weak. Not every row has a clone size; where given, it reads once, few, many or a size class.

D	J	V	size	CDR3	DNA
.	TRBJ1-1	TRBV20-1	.	CSAQTEGGAFF	TGCAGTGCCCAGACCGAAGGGGGAGCTTTCTTT
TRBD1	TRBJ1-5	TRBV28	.	CASRFGQGKPQHF	TGTGCCAGCAGATTTGGACAGGGAAAGCCCCAGCATTTT
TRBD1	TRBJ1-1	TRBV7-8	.	CASSYYTGAATEAFF	TGTGCCAGCAGCTATTATACAGGGGCGGCCACTGAAGCTTTCTTT
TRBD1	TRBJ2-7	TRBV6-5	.	CASRRRDRGTYEQYF	TGTGCCAGCAGGCGCCGGGACAGGGGGACCTACGAGCAGTACTTC
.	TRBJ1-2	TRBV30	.	CACTGPAMSYTF	TGTGCCTGTACCGGTCCTGCTATGAGCTACACCTTC
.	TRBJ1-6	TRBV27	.	CASSLGLQNSPLHF	TGTGCCAGCAGTTTAGGGCTCCAGAATTCACCCCTCCACTTT
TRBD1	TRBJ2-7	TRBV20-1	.	CSASPAFRQGANLSSYEQYF	TGCAGTGCTAGTCCGGCCTTCAGACAGGGGGCTAACCTGAGCTCCTACGAGCAGTACTTC
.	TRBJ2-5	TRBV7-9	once	CASSLGPGGLETQYF	TGTGCCAGCAGCTTAGGTCCGGGTGGGTTAGAGACCCAGTACTTC
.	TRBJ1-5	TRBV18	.	CASSPIRNNQPQHF	TGTGCCAGCTCACCAATCAGGAATAATCAGCCCCAGCATTTT
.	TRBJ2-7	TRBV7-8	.	CASSSRGGVREQYF	TGTGCCAGCAGCTCCAGGGGTGGGGTGAGGGAGCAGTACTTC
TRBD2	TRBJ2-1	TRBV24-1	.	CATSGTDRGGLAGHSTMYNEQFF	TGTGCCACCAGTGGCACGGACAGGGGAGGACTAGCGGGACACTCCACAATGTACAATGAGCAGTTCTTC
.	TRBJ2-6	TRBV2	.	CASSVAGSGANVLTF	TGTGCCAGCAGTGTGGCAGGGTCTGGGGCCAACGTCCTGACTTTC
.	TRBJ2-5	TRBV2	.	CASSGPDRKQETQYF	TGTGCCAGCAGTGGACCCGACAGGAAGCAAGAGACCCAGTACTTC
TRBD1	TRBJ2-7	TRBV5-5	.	CASSLGGQGREQYF	TGTGCCAGCAGCTTGGGTGGACAGGGGCGCGAGCAGTACTTC
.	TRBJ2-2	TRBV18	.	CASSPRLTRDTNTGELFF	TGTGCCAGCTCACCACGGCTTACCCGAGACACTAACACCGGGGAGCTGTTTTTT